This T cell receptor (beta chain) is from a study of beta chain features in type 1 diabetes. Study-level background: Cell yields, gender and age were similar in healthy donors and patients. The study, taken as a whole, reports: PCR could preferentially amplify shorter templates, alike in patients and controls. For cells with high TCR expression, cDNA sequencing could yield over-representation.

This clone was observed a handful of times. What it binds is not known. What was sequenced were expressed TCRB transcripts, since all of the isolated RNA had been reverse transcribed. Profiling relied on immunoSEQ multiplex PCR, and the TCRdb table lists in-frame clones only, not all of them. The sample lists under 450,000 clones, about 15% occurring once. This CDR3 contains 14 residues. From germline, CDR1 is MNHEY and CDR2 SVGAGI. V lost 6 bases and J lost 3; bases outside the gene matches: 3. The genes are TRBV6-5 and TRBJ1-5; TRBD1 matches at 9 bases. Sequencing was carried out using naive CD4+ T cells from blood. The clonotype was recovered from a woman between 18 and 29 years old in good health. CDR3 sequence (DNA): TGTGCCAGCAGCAGGACAGGGGACAATCAGCCCCAGCATTTT. It specifies CASSRTGDNQPQHF.